Listed below are T cell receptor beta chains from one sample, sequenced in a study of metastatic and nonmetastatic thyroid tumors. TCRdb re-processed the PCR reads through MiXCR. Seen here are 49,000 or so clones, 24% observed once, and the top ten hold roughly 3%. Specimen: blood. The receptors originated from a male donor with papillary thyroid cancer or a benign thyroid nodule (not recorded which). Some clones in this sample may be carry-over from other donors' samples. The CDR3 runs from the conserved cysteine through the conserved F or W. Each record gives: J gene, D gene, clone size, V gene, CDR3 DNA, CDR3 protein. The D gene is left open where the match is weak. The size field is filled for only some rows; it gives once, few, many or a size class.

TRBJ2-1,-,-,TRBV20-1,TGCAGTGTCAACCCCCTGGGTGACCGCTATGAGCAGTTCTTC,CSVNPLGDRYEQFF
TRBJ2-7,-,-,TRBV12-3/TRBV12-4,TGTGCCAGCAGTTACCGGGGGACCCCCGTTGTTCACTTC,CASSYRGTPVVHF
TRBJ1-2,-,-,TRBV18,TGTGCCAGCTCACCAGTTGACAGCCTAAATGGCTACACCTTC,CASSPVDSLNGYTF
TRBJ2-5,-,-,TRBV6-4,TGTGCCAGCAGTGGAGGAGAGACCCAGTACTTC,CASSGGETQYF
TRBJ1-4,-,-,TRBV11-3,TGTGCCAGCAGGTGGAGAGGGTCCGAAAAACTGTTTTTT,CASRWRGSEKLFF
TRBJ1-5,-,few,TRBV28,TGTGCCAGCAGGAAAACAGGGCCCAATCAGCCCCAGCATTTT,CASRKTGPNQPQHF
TRBJ2-3,TRBD1,-,TRBV6-1,TGTGCCACCGGGGACAGGGGGCTCACAGATACGCAGTATTTT,CATGDRGLTDTQYF
TRBJ2-7,TRBD2,-,TRBV20-1,TGCAGTGCTATAGATCCCGGCGGGAGGGCCGGCGACGAGCAGTACTTC,CSAIDPGGRAGDEQYF
TRBJ1-2,-,many,TRBV29-1,TGCAGCGCCGGGGCTAACTATGGCTACACCTTC,CSAGANYGYTF
TRBJ2-1,-,few,TRBV9,TGTGCCAGCAGCGTGAACTACAATGAGCAGTTCTTC,CASSVNYNEQFF
TRBJ1-3,TRBD1,many,TRBV5-5,TGTGCCAGCAGCTTGGGAACAGGGGAGCCTGGAAACACCATATATTTT,CASSLGTGEPGNTIYF
TRBJ1-2,-,-,TRBV6-1,TGTGCCAGCAGTGGATGGGGAACAGGAAACTATGGCTACACCTTC,CASSGWGTGNYGYTF
TRBJ2-2,-,few,TRBV5-1,TGCGCCAGCAGCTCTAGCGCGGATGGCACCGGGGAGCTGTTTTTT,CASSSSADGTGELFF
TRBJ1-5,-,many,TRBV18,TGTGCCAGCTCACCACCGTCGGGGAAAGGCCAGCCCCAGCATTTT,CASSPPSGKGQPQHF
TRBJ2-1,TRBD2,many,TRBV7-3,TGTGCCAGCAGCCCTGGCTTTCGCGGGGGGCAGTTCTTC,CASSPGFRGGQFF
TRBJ1-4,-,-,TRBV30,TGTGCCACTAAGGGAGACGAAAAACTGTTTTTT,CATKGDEKLFF